The T cell receptor (beta chain) described here comes from a study of vaccination and CD4 T cells after COVID-19. Study details: Cells were stimulated with overlapping spike peptide pools from SARS-CoV-2, HCoV-NL63, HCoV-OC43 and HCoV-229E.

Findings and caveats of the study: There was no significant change from approximately 21 to 38 median reactive clonotypes.

Sequencing of the DNA from cultured CD4+ T cells was carried out with the Oncomine TCR Beta short-read assay. TCRdb redid the calling of the PCR reads with MiXCR, one entry per CDR3 protein. The sample holds about 15,000 distinct CDR3 sequences, around 47% seen once. Treatment meaning: roughly ten-day PBMC culture with coronavirus spike peptide pools or control peptides (ViraFEST assay). When around nine days of culture had elapsed, CD4+ T cells were isolated by negative selection. Trimming took 5 bases from V and 3 from J; bases not matched to a gene: 3. The germline V gene encodes CDR1 SEHNR and CDR2 FQNEAQ (reference sequence). The CDR3 has 15 amino acids. Note on this clonotype: No antigen is known for it.

The starting material was CD4+ T cells from blood, cultured in vitro, obtained before SARS-CoV-2 vaccination. This sequence originates from a human donor who had recovered from COVID-19. The chain has TRBV7-9 and TRBJ2-1, with 11 bases matching TRBD2. The CDR3 loop reads CASSPGTSGYNEQFF. The CDR3 DNA is TGTGCCAGCAGCCCCGGGACTAGCGGCTACAATGAGCAGTTCTTC.